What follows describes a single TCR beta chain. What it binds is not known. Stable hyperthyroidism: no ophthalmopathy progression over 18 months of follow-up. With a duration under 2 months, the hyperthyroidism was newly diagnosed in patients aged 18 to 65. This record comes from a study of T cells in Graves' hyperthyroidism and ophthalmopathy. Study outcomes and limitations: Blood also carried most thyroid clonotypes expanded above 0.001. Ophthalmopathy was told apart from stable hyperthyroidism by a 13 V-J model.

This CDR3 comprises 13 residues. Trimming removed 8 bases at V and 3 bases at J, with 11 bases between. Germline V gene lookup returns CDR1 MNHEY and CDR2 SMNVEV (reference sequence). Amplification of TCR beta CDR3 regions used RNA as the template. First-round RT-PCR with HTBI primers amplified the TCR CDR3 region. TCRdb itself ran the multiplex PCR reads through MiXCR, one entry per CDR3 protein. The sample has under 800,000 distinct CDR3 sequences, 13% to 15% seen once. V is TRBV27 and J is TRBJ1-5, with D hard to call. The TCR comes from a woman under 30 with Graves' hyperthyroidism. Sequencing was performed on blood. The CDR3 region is CASGGTFNQPQHF. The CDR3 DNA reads TGTGCCAGCGGAGGAACCTTCAATCAGCCCCAGCATTTT.